Presented here are 19 T cell receptor beta chains from one specimen sequenced in a study of blood T cell repertoires in COVID-19. Profiling relied on immunoSEQ multiplex PCR, and the TCRdb table lists in-frame clones only, not all of them. The sample holds about 250,000 clones, roughly 80% seen once. The specimen was peripheral blood. The receptors here all came from a man older than 75 with acute or convalescent COVID-19.

The rearrangement joins TRBV28 to TRBJ2-7; 8 bases agree with TRBD1. The CDR3 extends over 17 amino acids. Germline V CDR1 and CDR2: MDHEN, SYDVKM. The trim removed 2 bases at V and 2 bases at J, leaving 11 bases unmatched. The DNA of the CDR3 is TGTGCCAGCAGTTTACGTCTCTCCGGGACAGGTGCCTACGAGCAGTACTTC. This codes for CASSLRLSGTGAYEQYF.

V is TRBV30 and J is TRBJ1-3; TRBD1 matches 7 bases. Germline V gene sequence: CDR1 GTSNPN, CDR2 SVGIG (reference sequence). The CDR3 is 14 residues long. J lost 0 bases, V lost 4 bases, and 3 bases had no gene match. The CDR3, as DNA: TGTGCCTGGACCGGGACAGTCTCTGGAAACACCATATATTTT. This gives the protein CAWTGTVSGNTIYF.

This chain uses TRBV7-7 with TRBJ2-7; D might be TRBD2 (6 bases). V was trimmed by 5 bases and J by 1 base, leaving 9 bases between them. Germline V lookup: CDR1 SSHAT, CDR2 FNYEAQ (reference sequence). CDR3 length equals 13 residues. This chain's CDR3 is CASSPDYSYEQYF. Here the CDR3 DNA reads TGTGCCAGCAGCCCGGACTATTCCTACGAGCAGTACTTC.

V gene TRBV7-2 combines with J gene TRBJ1-1; TRBD1 agrees at 9 bases. Losses at the gene ends were 4 bases for V and 5 bases for J; bases not matched to a gene: 11. The CDR3 contains 16 residues. The germline V gene has CDR1 SGHTA and CDR2 FQGNSA. The CDR3 DNA reads as TGTGCCAGCAGCTCGGAGTTACAGGGGGCCGATACTGAAGCTTTCTTT. Its protein product is CASSSELQGADTEAFF.

This chain uses TRBV18 with TRBJ2-1, with D possibly TRBD2 on 6 matching bases. Trimming cost V 0 bases and J 15 bases, with 21 bases left between them. Germline lookup yields CDR1 KGHSH and CDR2 LQKENI. The length of the CDR3 is 15 residues. The CDR3 spells CASSPPAGGEGSMFF. In DNA form, the CDR3 reads TGTGCCAGCTCACCACCTGCCGGGGGTGAGGGATCTATGTTCTTC.

The V gene is TRBV18, the J gene TRBJ1-3; TRBD1 matches 7 bases. With V trimmed by 2 bases and J by 0 bases, 4 bases remained unmatched. This CDR3 has 16 residues. Germline V gives CDR1 KGHSH, CDR2 LQKENI. This CDR3 reads CASSPAGTASGNTIYF. CDR3 nucleotide sequence: TGTGCCAGCTCACCAGCCGGGACAGCCTCTGGAAACACCATATATTTT.

The chain uses TRBV24-1 and TRBJ2-7; perhaps TRBD1 as D (6 bases). This CDR3 spans 15 amino acids. From germline, CDR1 is KGHDR and CDR2 SFDVKD. Trimming stripped 5 bases from V and 3 bases from J, with 16 bases between. CDR3 in DNA: TGTGCCACCAGTGGTACAGGGTCTAATATCTACGAGCAGTACTTC. Residues: CATSGTGSNIYEQYF.

The CDR3 protein is CATSDLRTGGYTF. The DNA for the CDR3 is TGTGCCACCAGTGATTTGCGGACAGGCGGCTACACCTTC. The chain joins TRBV24-1 to TRBJ1-2, with TRBD1 matching over 7 bases. The V and J ends lost 0 bases and 8 bases, in that order; junction bases with no gene match: 2. Germline CDR1 KGHDR, CDR2 SFDVKD. The CDR3 contains 13 residues.

The chain recombines TRBV5-4 with TRBJ2-3; D is perhaps TRBD2 (5 bases). The CDR3 covers 16 residues. Germline V gene data show CDR1 as SGHNT and CDR2 as YYREEE (reference sequence). Between the trimmed V and J ends, which lost 5 bases and 0 bases, there was a span of 16 bases. CDR3: CASRPGTKTSTDTQYF. The CDR3 DNA follows: TGTGCCAGCAGACCGGGAACCAAAACTAGCACAGATACGCAGTATTTT.

This clone has just a few counts. The V and J genes are TRBV28 and TRBJ1-2; D is undetermined. Germline CDR1 and CDR2: MDHEN and SYDVKM. V shed 2 bases and J shed 5 bases, with 6 bases lying between them. This CDR3 spans 12 amino acids. The CDR3 DNA is TGTGCCAGCAGTTTAACTTCTTATGGCTACACCTTC. Its protein is CASSLTSYGYTF.

The V and J genes are TRBV2 and TRBJ1-5, with D perhaps TRBD1 (5 bases). Germline CDR1 SNHLY, CDR2 FYNNEI. Trimming cost V 7 bases and J 0 bases, with 10 bases left between them. There are 14 residues in the CDR3. CDR3 sequence: CASKETASNQPQHF. CDR3 sequence (DNA): TGTGCCAGCAAGGAGACAGCTAGCAATCAGCCCCAGCATTTT.

V usage is TRBV7-9 and J usage is TRBJ1-5; maybe TRBD1 (6 bases). Germline lookup yields CDR1 SEHNR and CDR2 FQNEAQ (reference sequence). The V end lost 5 bases, the J end lost 0 bases, and 11 bases lay between the germline ends. This CDR3 is built from 15 residues. The CDR3 coding sequence is TGTGCCAGCAGCGCAGGGGAATATAGCAATCAGCCCCAGCATTTT. It yields the protein CASSAGEYSNQPQHF.

V usage is TRBV27 and J usage is TRBJ2-3; D is perhaps TRBD1 (5 bases). The V end was cut by 2 bases, the J end by 1 base, with 13 bases between. From germline, CDR1 is MNHEY and CDR2 SMNVEV (reference sequence). CDR3 length: 16 residues. For the CDR3, the DNA is TGTGCCAGCAGTTTAATCCGCAGGGTGGGCACAGATACGCAGTATTTT. This translates into CASSLIRRVGTDTQYF.

The chain carries TRBV30 and TRBJ1-1, with TRBD1 identical over 7 bases. The CDR3 spans 12 residues. J was trimmed by 9 bases and V by 4 bases; bases with no gene match: 8. Germline-derived CDR1 and CDR2 are GTSNPN and SVGIG (reference sequence). CDR3 coding DNA: TGTGCCTGGACAGGGGGTTTAGGTAAAGCTTTCTTT. Amino acids: CAWTGGLGKAFF. The full variable domain, its missing parts supplied by reference TRBV30 and TRBJ1-1, is SQTIHQWPATLVQPVGSPLSLECTVEGTSNPNLYWYRQAAGRGLQLLFYSVGIGQISSEVPQNLSASRPQDRQFILSSKKLLLSDSGFYLCAWTGGLGKAFFGQGTRLTVV.

V is TRBV29-1 and J is TRBJ1-4, with TRBD1 matching over 7 bases. V lost 4 bases to trimming and J lost 4 bases; unmatched junction nucleotides: 6. Germline V CDR1 and CDR2: SQVTM, ANQGSEA. The CDR3 contains 14 residues. CDR3 protein: CSVGMGQINEKLFF. Here the CDR3 DNA reads TGCAGCGTTGGGATGGGACAGATTAATGAAAAACTGTTTTTT.

This clone was found once. This rearrangement joins TRBV11-3 to TRBJ1-5; D is unclear. Deletions cut 4 bases from V and 3 bases from J, with 22 bases between. Germline CDR1 and CDR2: SGHNT and YENEEA. This CDR3 has 18 residues. CDR3 nucleotide sequence: TGTGCCAGCAGCTCCCGAACCCGAGAGCCCGACTACAATCAGCCCCAGCATTTT. It yields the protein CASSSRTREPDYNQPQHF.

This clone was picked up a small number of times. This sequence joins TRBV7-8 and TRBJ1-2; possibly TRBD1 for D (5 bases). Trimming removed 5 bases from V and 8 bases from J, with 15 bases in between. Germline values: CDR1 SGHVS, CDR2 FQNEAQ. There are 13 residues in the CDR3. The CDR3 DNA follows: TGTGCCAGCAGCCTCCTACAGGTGGAGGGCTACACCTTC. This sequence encodes CASSLLQVEGYTF.

The count of this clone is one. J is TRBJ1-5 and V is TRBV5-1; the match to TRBD1 covers 7 bases. This CDR3 contains 15 residues. V was pared by 0 bases and J by 4 bases, with 4 bases of the junction left unmatched. Germline-derived CDR1 and CDR2 are SGHRS and YFSETQ. The CDR3 DNA is TGCGCCAGCAGCTTGGGGGACAGTAGGAATCAGCCCCAGCATTTT. Its protein product is CASSLGDSRNQPQHF.

Written as DNA, the CDR3 is TGTGCCAGCAGTGAACTCCGGGGACAGGGGCGGAGTGAAGCTTTCTTT. Translating it yields CASSELRGQGRSEAFF. The V and J genes are TRBV6-1 and TRBJ1-1; 10 nucleotides align to TRBD1. V lost 2 bases, J lost 7 bases, and 10 bases stayed unmatched. The germline V gene has CDR1 MNHNS and CDR2 SASEGT. This CDR3 has 16 residues.